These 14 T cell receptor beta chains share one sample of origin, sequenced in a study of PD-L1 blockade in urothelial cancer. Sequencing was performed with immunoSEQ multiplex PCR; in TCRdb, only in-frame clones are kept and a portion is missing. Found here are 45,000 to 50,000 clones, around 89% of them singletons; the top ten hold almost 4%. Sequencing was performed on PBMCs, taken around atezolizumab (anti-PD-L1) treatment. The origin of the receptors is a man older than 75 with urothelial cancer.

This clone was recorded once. CDR3 in amino acids: CASSSRASGSYEQYF. CDR3 coding DNA: TGCGCCAGCAGCTCCCGAGCTAGCGGCTCCTACGAGCAGTACTTC. The gene calls are TRBV5-1 and TRBJ2-7; 7 positions agree with TRBD2. Trimming took 3 bases from V and 0 from J; bases not matched to a gene: 6. The germline CDR1 and CDR2 sequences are SGHRS and YFSETQ. The CDR3 extends over 15 amino acids.

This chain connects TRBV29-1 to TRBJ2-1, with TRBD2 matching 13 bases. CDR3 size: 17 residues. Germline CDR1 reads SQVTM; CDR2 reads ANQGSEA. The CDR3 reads CIVGRTSGSLSYNEQFF. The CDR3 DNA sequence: TGCATAGTCGGGAGGACTAGCGGGAGTCTGTCCTACAATGAGCAGTTCTTC.

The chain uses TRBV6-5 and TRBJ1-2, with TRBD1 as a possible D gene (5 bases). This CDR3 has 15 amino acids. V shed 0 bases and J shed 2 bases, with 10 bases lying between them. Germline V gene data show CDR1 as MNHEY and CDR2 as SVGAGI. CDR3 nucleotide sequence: TGTGCCAGCAGTTACTCGGGGGAGGGAAACTATGGCTACACCTTC. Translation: CASSYSGEGNYGYTF.

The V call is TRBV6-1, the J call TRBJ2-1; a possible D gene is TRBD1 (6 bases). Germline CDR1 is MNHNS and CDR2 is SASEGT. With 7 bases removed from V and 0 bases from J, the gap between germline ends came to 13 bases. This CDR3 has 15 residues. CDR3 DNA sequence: TGTGCCAGCATCCGACAGGCTAGCTCCTACAATGAGCAGTTCTTC. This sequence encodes CASIRQASSYNEQFF.

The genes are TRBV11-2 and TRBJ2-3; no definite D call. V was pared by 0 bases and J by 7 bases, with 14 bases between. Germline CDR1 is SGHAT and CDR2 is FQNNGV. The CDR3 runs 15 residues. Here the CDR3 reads CASSLEGLSPHTQYF. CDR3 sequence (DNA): TGTGCCAGCAGCTTAGAGGGCTTGTCCCCGCATACGCAGTATTTT. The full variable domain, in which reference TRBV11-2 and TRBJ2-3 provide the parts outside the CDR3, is EAGVAQSPRYKIIEKRQSVAFWCNPISGHATLYWYQQILGQGPKLLIQFQNNGVVDDSQLPKDRFSAERLKGVDSTLKIQPAKLEDSAVYLCASSLEGLSPHTQYFGPGTRLTVL.

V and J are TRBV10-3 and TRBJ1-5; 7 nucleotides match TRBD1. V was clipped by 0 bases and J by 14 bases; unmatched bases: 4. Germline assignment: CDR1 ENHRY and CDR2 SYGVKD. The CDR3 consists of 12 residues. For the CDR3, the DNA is TGTGCCATCAGTGAGTCTGGGACAGCAAAGCATTTT. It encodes CAISESGTAKHF.

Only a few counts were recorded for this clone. The CDR3 sequence is CASSYRDTSLSYEQYF. The CDR3 coding sequence is TGTGCCAGCAGTTACCGGGACACCAGTCTATCCTACGAGCAGTACTTC. The genes are TRBV6-6 and TRBJ2-7, with D perhaps matching TRBD1 (6 bases). Germline lookup yields CDR1 MNHNY and CDR2 SVGAGI (reference sequence). The CDR3 has 16 amino acids. V lost 2 bases, J lost 1 base, and 15 bases lay in between.

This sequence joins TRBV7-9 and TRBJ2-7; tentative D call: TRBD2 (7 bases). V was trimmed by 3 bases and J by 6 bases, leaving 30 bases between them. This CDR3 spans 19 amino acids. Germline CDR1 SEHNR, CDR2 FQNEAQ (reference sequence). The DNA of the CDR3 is TGTGCCAGCAGCTTGGGGGAGGGGAGTCTAGCGGACAGTCCCCCCGAGCAGTACTTC. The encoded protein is CASSLGEGSLADSPPEQYF.

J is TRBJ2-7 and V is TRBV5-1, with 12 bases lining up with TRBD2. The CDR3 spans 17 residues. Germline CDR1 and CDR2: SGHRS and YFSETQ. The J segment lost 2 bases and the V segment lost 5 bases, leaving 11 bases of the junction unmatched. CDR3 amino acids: CASSLGLAGNYPYEQYF. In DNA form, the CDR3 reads TGCGCCAGCAGTCTCGGACTAGCGGGAAATTACCCCTACGAGCAGTACTTC.

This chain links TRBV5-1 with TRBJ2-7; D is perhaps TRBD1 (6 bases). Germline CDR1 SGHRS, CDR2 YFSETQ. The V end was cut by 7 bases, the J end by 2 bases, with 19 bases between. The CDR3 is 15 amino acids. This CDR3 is CASFLGTQGPYEQYF. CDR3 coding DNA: TGCGCCAGCTTCCTAGGGACCCAGGGGCCCTACGAGCAGTACTTC.

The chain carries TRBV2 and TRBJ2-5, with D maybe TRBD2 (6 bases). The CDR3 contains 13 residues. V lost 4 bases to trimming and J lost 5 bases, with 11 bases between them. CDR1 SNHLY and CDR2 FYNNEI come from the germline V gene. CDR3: CASSGGTGETQYF. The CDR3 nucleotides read TGTGCCAGCAGTGGCGGGACGGGTGAGACCCAGTACTTC. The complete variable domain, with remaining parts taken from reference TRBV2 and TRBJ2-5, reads EPEVTQTPSHQVTQMGQEVILRCVPISNHLYFYWYRQILGQKVEFLVSFYNNEISEKSEIFDDQFSVERPDGSNFTLKIRSTKLEDSAMYFCASSGGTGETQYFGPGTRLLVL.

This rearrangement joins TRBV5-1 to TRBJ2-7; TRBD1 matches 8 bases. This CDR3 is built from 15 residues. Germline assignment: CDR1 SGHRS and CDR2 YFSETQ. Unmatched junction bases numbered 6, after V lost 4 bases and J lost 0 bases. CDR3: CASSPGQGPSYEQYF. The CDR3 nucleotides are TGCGCCAGCAGCCCCGGACAGGGCCCCTCCTACGAGCAGTACTTC.

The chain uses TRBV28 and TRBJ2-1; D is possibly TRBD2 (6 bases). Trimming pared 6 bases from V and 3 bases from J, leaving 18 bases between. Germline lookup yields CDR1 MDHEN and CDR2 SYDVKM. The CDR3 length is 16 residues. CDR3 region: CASRTIRDSYYNEQFF. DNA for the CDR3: TGTGCCAGCAGGACGATAAGGGACTCGTACTACAATGAGCAGTTCTTC.

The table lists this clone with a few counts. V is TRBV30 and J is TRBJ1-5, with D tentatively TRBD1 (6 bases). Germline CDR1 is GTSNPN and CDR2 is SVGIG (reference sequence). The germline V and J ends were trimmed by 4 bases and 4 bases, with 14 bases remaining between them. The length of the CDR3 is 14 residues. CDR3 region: CAWTLGAGNQPQHF. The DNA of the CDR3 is TGTGCCTGGACCCTGGGGGCAGGGAATCAGCCCCAGCATTTT. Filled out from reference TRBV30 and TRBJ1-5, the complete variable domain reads SQTIHQWPATLVQPVGSPLSLECTVEGTSNPNLYWYRQAAGRGLQLLFYSVGIGQISSEVPQNLSASRPQDRQFILSSKKLLLSDSGFYLCAWTLGAGNQPQHFGDGTRLSIL.